This T cell receptor beta chain was sequenced in a study of beta chain features in type 1 diabetes. Overall study: Sorted cells, around 100 million in number, were examined across all samples.

Expressed TCRB transcripts were sequenced, since all the RNA that had been isolated was reverse transcribed. Assay used: immunoSEQ multiplex PCR; TCRdb lists only in-frame clones, some missing. This table has under 300,000 clones, less than 35% appearing once. The germline V gene encodes CDR1 LNHDA and CDR2 SQIVND (reference sequence). V lost 3 bases and J lost 0, with 9 bases in between. The CDR3 is 14 residues long. A single heparinised draw of roughly 100 mL on average was taken per donor. This chain connects TRBV19 to TRBJ2-7; possible D gene TRBD2, 6 bases. The sample was central memory CD4+ T cells from blood. This receptor was taken from a man younger than 40 in good health. The CDR3 reads CASSIGGSSYEQYF. CDR3 bases: TGTGCCAGTAGTATCGGAGGGAGCTCCTACGAGCAGTACTTC.